Following are 13 T cell receptor beta chains from one sample sequenced in a study of identical twins. Each CDR3 protein gets one entry after TCRdb re-called the 5' RACE reads with MiXCR. The sample includes 400,000 to 550,000 distinct CDR3 sequences, less than 25% of them seen just once. The sample was also linked to a second study, of T cells expressing NK-cell markers.

The material sequenced was CD4+ T cells sorted from blood. These receptor sequences come from a woman under 30 in good health.

The J gene is TRBJ2-1, the V gene TRBV12-3 or TRBV12-4, with D perhaps matching TRBD2 (6 bases). There are 14 residues in the CDR3. The V and J ends lost 6 bases and 10 bases respectively, with 19 bases between them. CDR3 sequence reads: CASRQTPGEGEQFF. The CDR3 region has the DNA TGTGCCAGCAGACAGACGCCGGGGGAAGGGGAGCAGTTCTTC.

Turning to this clonotype: It may be a read error: a sequence one base away is much more abundant. V and J are TRBV12-3 or TRBV12-4 and TRBJ1-5, with D unresolved. The CDR3 length is 14 residues. CDR3 bases: TGTGCCAGCAGCTTACGGGTTGGCAATCACCCCCAGCATTTT. This translates into CASSLRVGNHPQHF.

The J gene is TRBJ2-1, the V gene TRBV20-1; tentatively, D is TRBD2 (5 bases). Per germline, CDR1 DFQATT and CDR2 SNEGSKA (reference sequence). The CDR3 spans 13 residues. Trimming took 4 bases from V and 12 from J, leaving 19 bases between them. CDR3 bases: TGCAGTGCTATAAATCCCGGGCTCGAGGGGCAGTTCTTC. As protein: CSAINPGLEGQFF.

In its sample, this clonotype was seen many times. The CDR3: CSAGTTYEQYF. DNA of the CDR3: TGCAGCGCCGGGACTACCTACGAGCAGTACTTC. The V gene is TRBV29-1, the J gene TRBJ2-7, with 7 bases lining up with TRBD2. Germline V gives CDR1 SQVTM, CDR2 ANQGSEA. V lost 7 bases and J lost 2; bases outside the gene matches: 2. This CDR3 is built from 11 residues.

The chain uses TRBV29-1 and TRBJ1-2; 8 positions agree with TRBD1. CDR1 is SQVTM, CDR2 ANQGSEA, per germline. The V segment lost 7 bases and the J segment 7 bases; nucleotides outside the gene matches: 11. The CDR3 spans 13 residues. In DNA form, the CDR3 reads TGCAGCGCCGCCCCCCAGGGGGCCGGTGGCTACACCTTC. Protein sequence: CSAAPQGAGGYTF.

The V gene is TRBV20-1, the J gene TRBJ2-3; perhaps D is TRBD1 or TRBD2 (7 bases each). This CDR3 has 13 amino acids. Germline CDR1 and CDR2: DFQATT and SNEGSKA (reference sequence). The V and J ends lost 5 bases and 4 bases respectively, with 13 bases between them. This chain's CDR3 is CSAEQGRADTQYF. CDR3 nucleotides: TGCAGTGCTGAACAGGGGAGGGCAGATACGCAGTATTTT.

The V and J genes are TRBV27 and TRBJ1-3, with D maybe TRBD1 (5 bases). Germline assignment: CDR1 MNHEY and CDR2 SMNVEV (reference sequence). Trimming cost V 5 bases and J 0 bases, with 20 bases left between them. CDR3 size: 18 residues. CDR3 protein: CASSPRAGRQSSGNTIYF. DNA of the CDR3: TGTGCCAGCAGTCCCCGGGCGGGACGGCAGAGCTCTGGAAACACCATATATTTT.

J is TRBJ1-3 and V is TRBV15; D is uncertain. V was clipped by 3 bases and J by 2 bases, with 11 bases between them. The V gene's germline CDR1 is LNHNV and CDR2 YYDKDF (reference sequence). This CDR3 contains 15 residues. The CDR3 region has the DNA TGTGCCACCAGCAGTGGACGGATGACTGGAAACACCATATATTTT. This translates into CATSSGRMTGNTIYF.

This clonotype showed up many times. This chain joins TRBV5-1 and TRBJ2-1; 8 positions match TRBD2. The CDR3 has 14 amino acids. From germline, CDR1 is SGHRS and CDR2 YFSETQ. The V gene end was trimmed by 3 bases and the J gene end by 6 bases; junction bases not matched to a gene: 5. The CDR3 DNA reads as TGCGCCAGCAGCTGGGCAAGCGGGGGCAATGAGCAGTTCTTC. Amino acids: CASSWASGGNEQFF.

The chain links TRBV5-1 to TRBJ2-5; a possible D gene is TRBD2 (6 bases). Looked up from germline, CDR1 is SGHRS and CDR2 is YFSETQ. The ends were cut back, 7 bases at V and 3 bases at J, with 22 bases in the middle. The CDR3 has 16 amino acids. The CDR3 loop is CASVPMPAVAEETQYF. CDR3 nucleotides: TGCGCCAGCGTTCCGATGCCGGCGGTAGCGGAAGAGACCCAGTACTTC. Looking up the rest from reference TRBV5-1 and TRBJ2-5 gives the full variable domain: KAGVTQTPRYLIKTRGQQVTLSCSPISGHRSVSWYQQTPGQGLQFLFEYFSETQRNKGNFPGRFSGRQFSNSRSEMNVSTLELGDSALYLCASVPMPAVAEETQYFGPGTRLLVL.

With respect to this clonotype: One junction end does not reproduce the germline sequence, and a read error may be involved. The rearrangement joins TRBV7-2 to TRBJ2-3; D might be TRBD2 (6 bases). The CDR3 length is 13 residues. Germline loops: CDR1 SGHTA, CDR2 FQGNSA. CDR3 residues: CASSLAGTPKENF. The DNA of the CDR3 is TGTGCCAGCAGCTTAGCGGGGACTCCGAAGGAAAATTTT. Filled out from reference TRBV7-2 and TRBJ2-3, the complete variable domain reads GAGVSQSPSNKVTEKGKDVELRCDPISGHTALYWYRQSLGQGLEFLIYFQGNSAPDKSGLPSDRFSAERTGGSVSTLTIQRTQQEDSAVYLCASSLAGTPKENFGPGTRLTVL.

This clonotype has only a few counts. The chain couples TRBV12-3 or TRBV12-4 to TRBJ2-7; possible D gene TRBD2, 5 bases. CDR3 length equals 15 residues. V lost 2 bases and J 0 bases, leaving 11 bases between the germline ends. The CDR3 sequence: CASSLRGILSYEQYF. For the CDR3, the DNA is TGTGCCAGCAGTTTAAGAGGGATTCTCTCCTACGAGCAGTACTTC.

This clonotype was detected only a few times. The chain recombines TRBV5-6 with TRBJ1-5, with TRBD1 as a possible D gene (6 bases). Germline CDR1 is SGHDT and CDR2 is YYEEEE. CDR3 size: 13 residues. Deletions cut 4 bases from V and 7 bases from J, with 12 bases between. The CDR3 here is CASSRGAQQPQHF. DNA of the CDR3: TGTGCCAGCAGCCGGGGGGCCCAGCAGCCCCAGCATTTT.